The clone carrying this TCR beta chain was counted many times. Its target is unknown. Before ophthalmopathy appeared, progressors gave blood at initial hyperthyroidism diagnosis. PBMCs were derived from 10 ml fresh peripheral blood. This sample is part of a study of T cells in Graves' hyperthyroidism and ophthalmopathy. TCR beta CDR3 regions were amplified from RNA. First-round RT-PCR of the TCR CDR3 relied on the HTBI primer set. TCRdb re-derived calls from the multiplex PCR reads in MiXCR, one entry per CDR3 protein. The sample has about 290,000 distinct CDR3 sequences; about an eighth are singletons. Whole-study results and caveats: Most clonotypes expanded in the thyroid (above 0.001) were also present in blood. Through a model of 13 V-J features, ophthalmopathy was separated from stable hyperthyroidism.

Germline trimming cut 3 bases from V and 3 bases from J; bases unmatched to any gene: 4. CDR3 size: 15 residues. Germline V gene sequence: CDR1 SGHRS, CDR2 YFSETQ. This clonotype was obtained from a woman aged 25 to 39 with Graves' hyperthyroidism that later progressed to Graves' ophthalmopathy. V gene TRBV5-1 combines with J gene TRBJ2-3, with TRBD1 identical over 10 bases. The sequenced sample was blood. The CDR3 is CASSSTGGGTDTQYF. DNA of the CDR3: TGCGCCAGCAGCTCGACAGGGGGCGGGACAGATACGCAGTATTTT.